What follows describes a single TCR beta chain. The sample is drawn from a study of blood T cell repertoires in COVID-19. Overall study context: PBMCs, B-cell-depleted T cells, or T cells provided the cDNA or gDNA that made up the material.

Researchers sorted participants into cohorts using their self-reported clinical history. Germline lookup yields CDR1 SGHTA and CDR2 FQGNSA. The CDR3 spans 15 residues. V shed 5 bases, J shed 0 bases, and the junction held 4 bases outside the gene matches. Source study methods: How many nucleated cells were present was estimated from reference gene primer amplification. Repertoires were generated with immunoSEQ multiplex PCR, while TCRdb's copy carries only in-frame clones and drops some. That table furnishes V, J and clone size, whereas the DNA furnished D and trimming. The sample consists of a few hundred thousand clones, approximately 89% of them appearing once.

The chain joins TRBV7-2 to TRBJ1-1; 9 bases align to TRBD1. The sequencing input was PBMCs or T cells enriched from blood (not recorded which). The source of this sequence is a man aged 40-50 years in a cohort exposed to, infected with or recovered from COVID-19 (not recorded which). The CDR3 here is CASSAQGALNTEAFF. Here the CDR3 DNA reads TGTGCCAGCAGCGCACAGGGGGCATTGAACACTGAAGCTTTCTTT.